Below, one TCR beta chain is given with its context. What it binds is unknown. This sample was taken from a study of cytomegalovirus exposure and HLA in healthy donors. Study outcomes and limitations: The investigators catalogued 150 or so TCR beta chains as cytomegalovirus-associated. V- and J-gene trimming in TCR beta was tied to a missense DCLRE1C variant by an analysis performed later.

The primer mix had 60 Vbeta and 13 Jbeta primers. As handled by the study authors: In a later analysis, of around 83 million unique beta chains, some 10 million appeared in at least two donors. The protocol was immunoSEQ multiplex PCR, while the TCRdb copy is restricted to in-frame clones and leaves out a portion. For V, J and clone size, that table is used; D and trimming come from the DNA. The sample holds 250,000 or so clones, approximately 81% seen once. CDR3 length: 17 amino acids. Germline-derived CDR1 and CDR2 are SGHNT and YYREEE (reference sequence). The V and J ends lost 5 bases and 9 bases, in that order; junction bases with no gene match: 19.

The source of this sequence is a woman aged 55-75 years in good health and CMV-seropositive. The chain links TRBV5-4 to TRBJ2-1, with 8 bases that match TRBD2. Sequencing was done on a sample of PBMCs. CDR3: CASRRWGSWREEAEQFF. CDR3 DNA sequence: TGTGCCAGCAGACGGTGGGGTAGTTGGCGGGAGGAAGCTGAGCAGTTCTTC.